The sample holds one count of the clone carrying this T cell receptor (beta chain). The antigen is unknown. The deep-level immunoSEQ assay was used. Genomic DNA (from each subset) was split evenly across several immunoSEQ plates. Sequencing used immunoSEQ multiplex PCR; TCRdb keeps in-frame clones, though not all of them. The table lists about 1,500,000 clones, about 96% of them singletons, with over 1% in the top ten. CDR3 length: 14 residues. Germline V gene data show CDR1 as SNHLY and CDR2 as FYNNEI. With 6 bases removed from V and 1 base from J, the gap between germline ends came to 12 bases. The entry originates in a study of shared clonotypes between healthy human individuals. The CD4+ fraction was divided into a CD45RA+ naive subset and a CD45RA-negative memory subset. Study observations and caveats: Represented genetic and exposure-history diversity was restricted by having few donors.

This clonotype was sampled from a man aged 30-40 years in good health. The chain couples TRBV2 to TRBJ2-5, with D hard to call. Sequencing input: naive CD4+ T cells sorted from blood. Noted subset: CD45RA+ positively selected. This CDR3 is CASRARRTQETQYF. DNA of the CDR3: TGTGCCAGCAGGGCTCGACGGACCCAAGAGACCCAGTACTTC.